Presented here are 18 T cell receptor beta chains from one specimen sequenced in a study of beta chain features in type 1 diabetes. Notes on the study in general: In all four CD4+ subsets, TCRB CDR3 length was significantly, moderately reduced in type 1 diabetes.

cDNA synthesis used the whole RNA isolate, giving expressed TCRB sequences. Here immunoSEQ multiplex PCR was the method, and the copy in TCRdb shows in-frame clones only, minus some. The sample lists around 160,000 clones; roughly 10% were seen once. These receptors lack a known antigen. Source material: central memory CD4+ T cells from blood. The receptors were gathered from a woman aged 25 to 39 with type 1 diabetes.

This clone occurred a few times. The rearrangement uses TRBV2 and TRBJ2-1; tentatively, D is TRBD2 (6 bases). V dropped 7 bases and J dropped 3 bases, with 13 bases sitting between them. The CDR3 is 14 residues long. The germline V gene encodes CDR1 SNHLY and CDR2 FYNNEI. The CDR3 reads CASIERAVYNEQFF. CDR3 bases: TGTGCCAGCATCGAGCGGGCTGTCTACAATGAGCAGTTCTTC.

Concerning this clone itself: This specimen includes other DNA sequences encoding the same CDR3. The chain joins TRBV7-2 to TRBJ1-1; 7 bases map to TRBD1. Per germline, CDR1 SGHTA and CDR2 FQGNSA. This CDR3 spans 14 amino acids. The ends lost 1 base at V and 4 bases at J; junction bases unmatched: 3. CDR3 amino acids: CASSLVQGGTEAFF. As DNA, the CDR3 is TGTGCCAGCAGCTTAGTCCAGGGGGGCACTGAAGCTTTCTTT.

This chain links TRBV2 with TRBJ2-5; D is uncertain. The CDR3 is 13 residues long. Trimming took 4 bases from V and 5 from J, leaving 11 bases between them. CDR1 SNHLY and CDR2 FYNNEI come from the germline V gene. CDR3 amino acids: CASSVRQIETQYF. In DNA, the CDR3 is TGTGCCAGCAGTGTGCGGCAGATTGAGACCCAGTACTTC. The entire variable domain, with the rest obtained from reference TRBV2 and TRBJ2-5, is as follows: EPEVTQTPSHQVTQMGQEVILRCVPISNHLYFYWYRQILGQKVEFLVSFYNNEISEKSEIFDDQFSVERPDGSNFTLKIRSTKLEDSAMYFCASSVRQIETQYFGPGTRLLVL.

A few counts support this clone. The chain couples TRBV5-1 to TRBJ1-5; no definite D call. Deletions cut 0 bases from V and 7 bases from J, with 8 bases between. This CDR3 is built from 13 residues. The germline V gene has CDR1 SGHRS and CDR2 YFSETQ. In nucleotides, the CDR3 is TGCGCCAGCAGCTTGGATCCCCAGCAGCCCCAGCATTTT. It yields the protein CASSLDPQQPQHF.

The CDR3: CASSYGAGESGYGYTF. In nucleotides, the CDR3 is TGTGCCAGCAGTTACGGAGCAGGGGAGTCGGGCTATGGCTACACCTTC. The chain has TRBV6-6 and TRBJ1-2, with a tentative D call TRBD1 (6 bases). CDR3 length: 16 amino acids. The V gene's germline CDR1 is MNHNY and CDR2 SVGAGI (reference sequence). The ends were cut back, 2 bases at V and 4 bases at J, with 17 bases in the middle.

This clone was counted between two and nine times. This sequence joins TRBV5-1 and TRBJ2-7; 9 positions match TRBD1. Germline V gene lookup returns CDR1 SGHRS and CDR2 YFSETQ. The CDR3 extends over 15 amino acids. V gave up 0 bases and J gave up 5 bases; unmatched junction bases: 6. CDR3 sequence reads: CASSLEGQGYHEQYF. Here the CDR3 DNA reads TGCGCCAGCAGCTTGGAGGGACAGGGCTACCACGAGCAGTACTTC.

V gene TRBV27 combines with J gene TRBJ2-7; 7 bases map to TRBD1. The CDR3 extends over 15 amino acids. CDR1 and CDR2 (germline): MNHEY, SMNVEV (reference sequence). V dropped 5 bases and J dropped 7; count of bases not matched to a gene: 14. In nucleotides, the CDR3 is TGTGCCAGCAGTGGATGGGTGGGGCAGGGGGAAGAGCAGTACTTC. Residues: CASSGWVGQGEEQYF.

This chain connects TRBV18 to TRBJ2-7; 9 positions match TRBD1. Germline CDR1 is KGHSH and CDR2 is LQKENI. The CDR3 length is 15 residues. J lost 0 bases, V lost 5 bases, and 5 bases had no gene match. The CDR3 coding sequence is TGTGCCAGCTCAGAGGGACAGGGTGGCTCCTACGAGCAGTACTTC. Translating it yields CASSEGQGGSYEQYF.

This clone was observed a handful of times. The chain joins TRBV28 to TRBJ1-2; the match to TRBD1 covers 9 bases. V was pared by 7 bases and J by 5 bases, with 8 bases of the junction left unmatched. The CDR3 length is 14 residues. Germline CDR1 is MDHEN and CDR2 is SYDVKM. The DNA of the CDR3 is TGTGCCAGCACTACCGGGACAGGGTTTTATGGCTACACCTTC. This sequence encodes CASTTGTGFYGYTF.

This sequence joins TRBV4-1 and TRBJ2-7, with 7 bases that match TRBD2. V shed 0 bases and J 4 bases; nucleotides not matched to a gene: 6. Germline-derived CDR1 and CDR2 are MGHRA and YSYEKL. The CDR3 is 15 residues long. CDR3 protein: CASSQEAGAAYEQYF. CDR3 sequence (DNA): TGCGCCAGCAGCCAAGAGGCGGGAGCAGCTTACGAGCAGTACTTC.

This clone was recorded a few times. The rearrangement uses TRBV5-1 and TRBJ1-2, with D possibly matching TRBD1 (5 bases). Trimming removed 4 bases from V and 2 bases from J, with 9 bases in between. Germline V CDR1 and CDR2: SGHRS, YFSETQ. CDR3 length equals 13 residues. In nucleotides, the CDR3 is TGCGCCAGCAGCGTGACAGAAAACTATGGCTACACCTTC. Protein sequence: CASSVTENYGYTF.

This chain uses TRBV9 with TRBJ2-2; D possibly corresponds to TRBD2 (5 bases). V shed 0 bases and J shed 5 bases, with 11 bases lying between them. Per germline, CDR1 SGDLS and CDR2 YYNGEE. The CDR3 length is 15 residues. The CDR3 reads CASSVVGGTTGELFF. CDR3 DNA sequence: TGTGCCAGCAGCGTAGTAGGAGGAACTACCGGGGAGCTGTTTTTT.

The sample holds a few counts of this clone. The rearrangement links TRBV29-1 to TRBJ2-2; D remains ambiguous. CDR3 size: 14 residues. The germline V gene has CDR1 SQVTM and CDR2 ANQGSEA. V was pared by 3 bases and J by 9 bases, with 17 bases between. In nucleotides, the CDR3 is TGCAGCGTTGATTCGGCGTCAGGTTCCCGGGAGCTGTTTTTT. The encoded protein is CSVDSASGSRELFF.

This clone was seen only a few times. CDR3 sequence reads: CASSELGDGGIQYF. The CDR3, as DNA: TGTGCCAGCAGTGAACTCGGGGATGGTGGCATTCAGTACTTC. The rearrangement uses TRBV6-1 and TRBJ2-4; possibly TRBD2 for D (5 bases). Germline assignment: CDR1 MNHNS and CDR2 SASEGT. The CDR3 is 14 amino acids. Trimming removed 2 bases at V and 9 bases at J, with 14 bases between.

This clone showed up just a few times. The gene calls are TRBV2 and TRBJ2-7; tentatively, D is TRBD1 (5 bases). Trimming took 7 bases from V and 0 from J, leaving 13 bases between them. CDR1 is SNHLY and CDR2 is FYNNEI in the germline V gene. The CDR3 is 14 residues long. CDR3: CASTLPGSSYEQYF. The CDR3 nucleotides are TGTGCCAGCACCCTACCAGGGTCCTCCTACGAGCAGTACTTC.

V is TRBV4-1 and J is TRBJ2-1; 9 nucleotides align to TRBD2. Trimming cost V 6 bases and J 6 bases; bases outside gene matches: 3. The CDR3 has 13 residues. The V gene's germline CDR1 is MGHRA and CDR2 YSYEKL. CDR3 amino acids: CASRGTSSNEQFF. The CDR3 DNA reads TGCGCCAGCAGAGGGACTAGCAGCAATGAGCAGTTCTTC.

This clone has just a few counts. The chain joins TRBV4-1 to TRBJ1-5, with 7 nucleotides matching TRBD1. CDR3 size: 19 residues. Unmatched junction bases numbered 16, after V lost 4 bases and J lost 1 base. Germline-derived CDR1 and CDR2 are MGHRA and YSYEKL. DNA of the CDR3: TGCGCCAGCAGCCGACGAGACAGGGCAGGATCAGGAAGCAATCAGCCCCAGCATTTT. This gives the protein CASSRRDRAGSGSNQPQHF.

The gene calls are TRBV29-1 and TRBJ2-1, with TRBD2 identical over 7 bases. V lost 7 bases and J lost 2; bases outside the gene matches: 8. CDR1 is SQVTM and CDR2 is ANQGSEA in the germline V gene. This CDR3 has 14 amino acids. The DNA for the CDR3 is TGCAGCGGGGGTCTAGCGGCTACCTACAATGAGCAGTTCTTC. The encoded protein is CSGGLAATYNEQFF.